This T cell receptor beta chain was captured by sequencing in a study of control samples from healthy donors and cancer patients. Profiled with immunoSEQ multiplex PCR; TCRdb holds only in-frame clones, not every one. The sample includes 140,000 or so clones, under 90% of them seen just once. Per the germline V gene, CDR1 is LGHDT and CDR2 is YNNKEL (reference sequence). Trimming shortened V by 3 bases and J by 4 bases, and 10 bases separated the two germline ends. The CDR3 is made up of 14 amino acids. This sequence joins TRBV3-1 (or the pseudogene TRBV3-2) and TRBJ1-5; tentative D call: TRBD1 (5 bases). The sequence was obtained from a man between 25 and 39 years old in good health. Sequenced sample: blood. The CDR3 region has the DNA TGTGCCAGCAGCCAGCGGGAGGGGAATCAGCCCCAGCATTTT. Its translation: CASSQREGNQPQHF.